Below, 25 T cell receptor beta chains from the same sample are listed, as sequenced in a study of T cell responses to AZD1222 COVID-19 vaccine. Here immunoSEQ multiplex PCR was the method, and the copy in TCRdb shows in-frame clones only, minus some. This table holds 110,000 to 150,000 clones, roughly 90% found once. The sequencing used peripheral blood, collected on day 0 of AZD1222 vaccination. The receptors come from an adult in good health.

The chain is built from TRBV5-1 and TRBJ2-2; D gene ambiguous. The CDR3 consists of 13 residues. Trimming stripped 0 bases from V and 6 bases from J, with 6 bases between. The germline gives CDR1 SGHRS, CDR2 YFSETQ. DNA of the CDR3: TGCGCCAGCAGCTTGGAGGGCGCCGGGGAGCTGTTTTTT. Its translation: CASSLEGAGELFF. Full variable domain (outside the CDR3, taken from reference TRBV5-1 and TRBJ2-2): KAGVTQTPRYLIKTRGQQVTLSCSPISGHRSVSWYQQTPGQGLQFLFEYFSETQRNKGNFPGRFSGRQFSNSRSEMNVSTLELGDSALYLCASSLEGAGELFFGEGSRLTVL.

V is TRBV28 and J is TRBJ1-1; D gene unclear. The CDR3 loop spans 12 amino acids. Germline CDR1 and CDR2: MDHEN and SYDVKM. The germline V and J ends were trimmed by 3 bases and 4 bases, with 6 bases remaining between them. This chain's CDR3 is CASSLIGTEAFF. The CDR3 DNA follows: TGTGCCAGCAGTTTGATCGGCACTGAAGCTTTCTTT.

The rearrangement joins TRBV27 to TRBJ1-5; D might be TRBD1 (5 bases). This CDR3 contains 15 residues. Trimming took 1 base from V and 5 from J, leaving 12 bases between them. Germline values: CDR1 MNHEY, CDR2 SMNVEV (reference sequence). The CDR3 coding sequence is TGTGCCAGCAGTTTATGGGGGGAAACGGATCAGCCCCAGCATTTT. Amino acids: CASSLWGETDQPQHF.

The genes are TRBV15 and TRBJ2-2, with TRBD1 as a possible D gene (5 bases). The CDR3 covers 17 residues. CDR1 and CDR2 (germline): LNHNV, YYDKDF (reference sequence). V was clipped by 5 bases and J by 8 bases, with 24 bases between them. The CDR3 DNA reads TGTGCCACCAGCGGGTGGGCAGGGAACCTCGGAGTGGGGGAGCTGTTTTTT. Its translation: CATSGWAGNLGVGELFF.

In nucleotides, the CDR3 is TGCACCAGCAGCCAAGAGGGGATCTATGGGACTAGCGGGAGTATTTTGTTCGGAGAGACCCAGTACTTC. Translated, it gives CTSSQEGIYGTSGSILFGETQYF. The genes are TRBV1 and TRBJ2-5; the table gives TRBD2 as D, unverified against the DNA. TRBV1 is marked as a pseudogene. This CDR3 spans 23 amino acids.

The rearrangement joins TRBV19 to TRBJ1-5; D is perhaps TRBD1 (5 bases). Trimming cost V 6 bases and J 7 bases, with 10 bases left between them. CDR1 and CDR2 (germline): LNHDA, SQIVND (reference sequence). This CDR3 comprises 12 residues. This chain's CDR3 is CASRGAQQPQHF. The CDR3 region has the DNA TGTGCCAGTAGAGGGGCTCAACAGCCCCAGCATTTT.

The rearrangement joins TRBV5-1 to TRBJ2-7, with TRBD1 matching over 7 bases. Trimming at V came to 0 bases and at J to 2 bases, leaving 5 bases not matched to a gene. The CDR3 loop spans 15 amino acids. Germline V gene sequence: CDR1 SGHRS, CDR2 YFSETQ. The chain's CDR3 is CASSLAPGQTYEQYF. The CDR3 nucleotides read TGCGCCAGCAGCTTGGCACCGGGACAGACCTACGAGCAGTACTTC.

This chain connects TRBV2 to TRBJ1-2, with TRBD1 as a possible D gene (5 bases). Germline V lookup: CDR1 SNHLY, CDR2 FYNNEI. Trimming removed 0 bases from V and 2 bases from J, with 10 bases in between. There are 15 residues in the CDR3. In nucleotides, the CDR3 is TGTGCCAGCAGTGAAGCGGGACGGATGAACTATGGCTACACCTTC. Protein product: CASSEAGRMNYGYTF.

This clone was observed a single time. The chain is built from TRBV25-1 and TRBJ1-1; a possible D gene is TRBD1 (6 bases). V dropped 4 bases and J dropped 1 base, with 13 bases sitting between them. Germline V lookup: CDR1 MGHDK, CDR2 SYGVNS. The CDR3 has 15 amino acids. The CDR3 bases are TGTGCCAGCAGTGCTCCGGGACAAACGAACACTGAAGCTTTCTTT. Protein product: CASSAPGQTNTEAFF.

The CDR3 protein is CASGRDGSSYNEQFF. For the CDR3, the DNA is TGTGCCAGCGGCCGGGACGGCAGCTCCTACAATGAGCAGTTCTTC. This chain connects TRBV25-1 to TRBJ2-1, with D perhaps TRBD1 or TRBD2 (5 bases each). Germline V gene data show CDR1 as MGHDK and CDR2 as SYGVNS. V lost 8 bases and J lost 0, with 14 bases in between. The CDR3 contains 15 residues.

This clone was seen once. CDR3 sequence: CASSIGSETQYF. DNA for the CDR3: TGCGCCAGCAGCATCGGTTCAGAGACCCAGTACTTC. The rearrangement uses TRBV5-1 and TRBJ2-5; D unclear. Germline values: CDR1 SGHRS, CDR2 YFSETQ. The V and J ends lost 4 bases and 4 bases respectively, with 8 bases between them. The CDR3 is made up of 12 amino acids.

The rearrangement links TRBV5-6 to TRBJ2-1, with 10 positions matching TRBD1. Losses at the gene ends were 0 bases for V and 10 bases for J; bases not matched to a gene: 16. Germline V CDR1 and CDR2: SGHDT, YYEEEE. The CDR3 sequence is 18 residues long. This CDR3 reads CASSLALQPGQGFREQFF. DNA of the CDR3: TGTGCCAGCAGCTTGGCACTGCAACCGGGACAGGGGTTTCGGGAGCAGTTCTTC.

The chain recombines TRBV20-1 with TRBJ1-4; no definite D call. V was shortened by 1 base and J by 8 bases, with 5 bases between the two germline ends. The CDR3 contains 11 residues. Per the germline V gene, CDR1 is DFQATT and CDR2 is SNEGSKA (reference sequence). The chain's CDR3 is CSARVLEKLFF. Written as DNA, the CDR3 is TGCAGTGCTAGAGTCCTGGAAAAACTGTTTTTT.

This chain links TRBV28 with TRBJ2-1, with 9 bases that match TRBD2. There are 13 residues in the CDR3. V dropped 6 bases and J dropped 6; count of bases not matched to a gene: 3. CDR1 is MDHEN, CDR2 SYDVKM, per germline. The chain's CDR3 is CASRRLAANEQFF. For the CDR3, the DNA is TGTGCCAGCAGGCGACTAGCGGCCAATGAGCAGTTCTTC.

The rearrangement links TRBV12-3 or TRBV12-4 to TRBJ1-1; D might be TRBD1 (6 bases). The CDR3 extends over 12 amino acids. Trimming took off 5 bases at V and 11 bases at J, with 15 bases between the two ends. The CDR3 sequence: CASSPETGAAFF. The DNA for the CDR3 is TGTGCCAGCAGTCCAGAGACAGGTGCGGCTTTCTTT.

J is TRBJ1-1 and V is TRBV5-1; D not certain. V shed 4 bases and J shed 1 base, with 14 bases lying between them. The germline CDR1 and CDR2 sequences are SGHRS and YFSETQ. CDR3 length: 15 amino acids. The CDR3 spells CASSVPKAANTEAFF. CDR3 nucleotide sequence: TGCGCCAGCAGCGTCCCTAAGGCGGCGAACACTGAAGCTTTCTTT.

Here the CDR3 reads CASSLVAGGLGSQPQHF. The DNA for the CDR3 is TGCGCCAGCAGCTTGGTGGCCGGAGGGCTAGGGAGCCAGCCCCAGCATTTT. The chain uses TRBV5-1 and TRBJ1-5; D not certain. Germline assignment: CDR1 SGHRS and CDR2 YFSETQ. The V gene lost 0 bases and the J gene lost 7 bases, with 20 bases spanning the gap. The CDR3 length is 17 residues.

The V and J genes are TRBV6-5 and TRBJ1-4; 9 bases match TRBD1. With V trimmed by 0 bases and J by 10 bases, 6 bases remained unmatched. Germline-derived CDR1 and CDR2 are MNHEY and SVGAGI. CDR3 length: 15 residues. The CDR3 region is CASSYSGQGGGKLFF. The CDR3 coding sequence is TGTGCCAGCAGTTACTCGGGACAGGGAGGGGGAAAACTGTTTTTT.

The chain carries TRBV5-1 and TRBJ2-5; TRBD2 aligns across 9 bases. Unmatched junction bases numbered 15, after V lost 4 bases and J lost 2 bases. Germline V gene lookup returns CDR1 SGHRS and CDR2 YFSETQ. This CDR3 is built from 18 residues. CDR3 amino acids: CASSPRRVAGELQETQYF. For the CDR3, the DNA is TGCGCCAGCAGCCCCCGACGGGTAGCGGGAGAATTACAAGAGACCCAGTACTTC.

The chain has TRBV28 and TRBJ1-1, with D tentatively TRBD1 (6 bases). The V and J ends lost 3 bases and 8 bases respectively, with 13 bases between them. In germline, CDR1 is MDHEN, CDR2 SYDVKM. The CDR3 has 13 residues. CDR3: CASSFRGASEAFF. The CDR3 DNA is TGTGCCAGCAGTTTTAGGGGGGCCTCGGAAGCTTTCTTT.

This chain connects TRBV4-1 to TRBJ2-1; D is perhaps TRBD2 (6 bases). The CDR3 is 11 residues long. Trimming cost V 4 bases and J 8 bases, with 6 bases left between them. Looked up from germline, CDR1 is MGHRA and CDR2 is YSYEKL. The CDR3 DNA reads as TGCGCCAGCAGCCGGGACTATGAGCAGTTCTTC. It is translated as CASSRDYEQFF.

This CDR3 reads CASSQIKGAGTGELFF. DNA of the CDR3: TGTGCCAGCAGCCAGATCAAGGGGGCTGGCACCGGGGAGCTGTTTTTT. V gene TRBV14 combines with J gene TRBJ2-2; 7 bases align to TRBD1. This CDR3 spans 16 amino acids. V was pared by 3 bases and J by 4 bases, with 8 bases of the junction left unmatched. Germline assignment: CDR1 SGHDN and CDR2 FVKESK.

This chain joins TRBV7-3 and TRBJ2-1; D gene ambiguous. The germline V gene encodes CDR1 SGHTA and CDR2 FQGTGA. The CDR3 length is 12 residues. V lost 5 bases, J lost 6 bases, and 8 bases lay in between. In nucleotides, the CDR3 is TGTGCCAGCAGCCTTAACCCCAATGAGCAGTTCTTC. It translates to CASSLNPNEQFF.

This clone was seen only once. The chain combines TRBV6-2 or TRBV6-3 with TRBJ1-1; perhaps TRBD1 as D (5 bases). Per the germline V gene, CDR1 is MNHEY and CDR2 is SVGEGT. V shed 6 bases and J shed 10 bases, with 18 bases lying between them. The CDR3 covers 13 residues. In DNA, the CDR3 is TGTGCCAGCAGCCCACCGGGACTCCCGAGAGCTTTCTTT. Translated: CASSPPGLPRAFF.

The chain recombines TRBV19 with TRBJ1-4; D is undetermined. Deletions cut 5 bases from V and 8 bases from J, with 15 bases between. Germline CDR1 and CDR2: LNHDA and SQIVND (reference sequence). The CDR3 totals 14 residues. The CDR3 DNA reads as TGTGCCAGTAGTCCCGTGTCCCCGAAGGAAAAACTGTTTTTT. Protein product: CASSPVSPKEKLFF.